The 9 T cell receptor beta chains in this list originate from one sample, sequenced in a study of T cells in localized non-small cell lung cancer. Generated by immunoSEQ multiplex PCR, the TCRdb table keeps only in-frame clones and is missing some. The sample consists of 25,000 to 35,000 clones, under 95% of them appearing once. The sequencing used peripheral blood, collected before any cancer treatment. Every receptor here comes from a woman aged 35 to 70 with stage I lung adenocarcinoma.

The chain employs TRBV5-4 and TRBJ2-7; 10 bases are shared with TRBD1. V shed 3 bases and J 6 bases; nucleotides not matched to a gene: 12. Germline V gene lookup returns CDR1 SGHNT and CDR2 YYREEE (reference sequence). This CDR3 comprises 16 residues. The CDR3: CASSSPNRDRGPEQYF. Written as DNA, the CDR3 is TGTGCCAGCAGCTCGCCGAACCGGGACAGGGGCCCCGAGCAGTACTTC. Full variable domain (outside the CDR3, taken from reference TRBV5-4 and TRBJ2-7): ETGVTQSPTHLIKTRGQQVTLRCSSQSGHNTVSWYQQALGQGPQFIFQYYREEENGRGNFPPRFSGLQFPNYSSELNVNALELDDSALYLCASSSPNRDRGPEQYFGPGTRLTVT.

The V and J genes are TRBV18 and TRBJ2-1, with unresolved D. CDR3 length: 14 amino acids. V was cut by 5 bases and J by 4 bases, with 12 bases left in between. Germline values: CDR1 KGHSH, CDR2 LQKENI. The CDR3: CASSFYGKYNEQFF. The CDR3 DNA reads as TGTGCCAGCTCATTTTATGGGAAGTACAATGAGCAGTTCTTC.

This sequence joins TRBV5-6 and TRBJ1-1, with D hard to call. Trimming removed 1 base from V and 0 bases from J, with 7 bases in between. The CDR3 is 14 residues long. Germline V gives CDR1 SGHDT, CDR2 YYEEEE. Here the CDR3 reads CASSLMRMNTEAFF. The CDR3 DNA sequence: TGTGCCAGCAGCTTGATGAGAATGAACACTGAAGCTTTCTTT.

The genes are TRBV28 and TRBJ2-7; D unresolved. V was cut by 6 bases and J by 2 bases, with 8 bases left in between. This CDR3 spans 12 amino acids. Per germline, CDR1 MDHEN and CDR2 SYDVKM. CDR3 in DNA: TGTGCCAGCAGCGGTGGAGCCTACGAGCAGTACTTC. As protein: CASSGGAYEQYF.

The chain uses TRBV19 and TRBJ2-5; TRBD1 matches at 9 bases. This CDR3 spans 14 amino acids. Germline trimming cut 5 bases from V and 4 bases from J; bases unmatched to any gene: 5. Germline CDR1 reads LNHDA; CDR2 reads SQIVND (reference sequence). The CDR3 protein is CASSLRQGGETQYF. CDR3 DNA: TGTGCCAGTAGTTTAAGACAGGGGGGAGAGACCCAGTACTTC.

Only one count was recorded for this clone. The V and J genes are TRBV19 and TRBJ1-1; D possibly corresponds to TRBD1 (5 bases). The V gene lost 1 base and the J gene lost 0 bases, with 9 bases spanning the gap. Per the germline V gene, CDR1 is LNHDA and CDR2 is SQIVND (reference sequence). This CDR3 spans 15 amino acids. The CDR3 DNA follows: TGTGCCAGTAGTATAGGAGCAGGGCTGAACACTGAAGCTTTCTTT. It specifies CASSIGAGLNTEAFF. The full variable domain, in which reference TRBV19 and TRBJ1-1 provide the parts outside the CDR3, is DGGITQSPKYLFRKEGQNVTLSCEQNLNHDAMYWYRQDPGQGLRLIYYSQIVNDFQKGDIAEGYSVSREKKESFPLTVTSAQKNPTAFYLCASSIGAGLNTEAFFGQGTRLTVV.

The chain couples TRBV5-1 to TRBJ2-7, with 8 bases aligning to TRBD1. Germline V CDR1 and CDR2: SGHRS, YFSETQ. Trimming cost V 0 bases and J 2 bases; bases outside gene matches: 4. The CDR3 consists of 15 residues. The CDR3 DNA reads TGCGCCAGCAGCTTGGAACAGGGGGTGGCCTACGAGCAGTACTTC. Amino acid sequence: CASSLEQGVAYEQYF.

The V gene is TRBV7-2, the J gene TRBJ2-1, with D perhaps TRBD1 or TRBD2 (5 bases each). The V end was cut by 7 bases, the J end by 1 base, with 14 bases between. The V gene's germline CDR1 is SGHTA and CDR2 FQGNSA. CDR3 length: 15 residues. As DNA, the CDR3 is TGTGCCAGCAACCCGGGGCGTCCGTCCTACAATGAGCAGTTCTTC. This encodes CASNPGRPSYNEQFF.

DNA for the CDR3: TGTGCCAGCAGTTACTCGTCCACGGTTAAGCAGTTCTTC. Amino acid sequence: CASSYSSTVKQFF. The rearrangement joins TRBV6-5 to TRBJ2-1; D is unresolved. Between the trimmed V and J ends, which lost 0 bases and 11 bases, there was a span of 11 bases. Germline CDR1 and CDR2: MNHEY and SVGAGI. The CDR3 consists of 13 residues.